What follows are 9 T cell receptor beta chains derived from one specimen sequenced in a study of T cells in Graves' hyperthyroidism and ophthalmopathy (dated by TCRdb to about 2019). The library was obtained by multiplex PCR. Sequenced using an Illumina HiSeq 2000. The TCR beta CDR3 regions were amplified from RNA transcripts. A first-round RT-PCR of the TCR CDR3 used the HTBI primer set with the Qiagen OneStep RT-PCR kit. TCRdb reran the public reads through fastp at Q25 and MiXCR, keeping productive beta chains. One record per CDR3 amino acid sequence lists the most common genes and DNA. This sample comprises roughly 500,000 distinct CDR3 sequences, 46% of them detected only once. The top ten constitute about 45% of the sample. The sample comprised peripheral blood or thyroid tissue (not recorded which). The receptors were gathered from an adult woman with Graves' disease, either hyperthyroidism or ophthalmopathy (not recorded which).

As for this clonotype: No conserved phenylalanine or tryptophan ends this CDR3, so it is likely a read error. DNA of the CDR3: TGCGCCAGCAGAGCGGGAGTTACGGGGGGAGAGACCCAGTACTTA. The encoded protein is CASRAGVTGGETQYL. The chain links TRBV5-1 to TRBJ2-5; TRBD2 agrees at 8 bases. The CDR3 is 15 residues long. With V trimmed by 5 bases and J by 4 bases, 10 bases remained unmatched. Germline V gene lookup returns CDR1 SGHRS and CDR2 YFSETQ.

This clonotype has more than one count but fewer than ten. The genes are TRBV29-1 and TRBJ2-7; D remains unclear. CDR1 and CDR2 from the germline V gene are SQVTM and ANQGSEA. The CDR3 spans 13 residues. V was trimmed by 7 bases and J by 3 bases, leaving 16 bases between them. CDR3 sequence reads: CSARGGEFYEQYF. The CDR3 DNA follows: TGCAGCGCCCGAGGTGGTGAGTTCTACGAGCAGTACTTC.

A few counts support this clonotype. V and J are TRBV3-1 and TRBJ2-2; possible D gene TRBD2, 5 bases. The germline gives CDR1 LGHDT, CDR2 YNNKEL (reference sequence). This CDR3 region has 15 residues. V was cut by 4 bases and J by 3 bases, with 12 bases left in between. CDR3 amino acids: CASSPLGVDTGELFF. The CDR3 DNA is TGTGCCAGCAGCCCCCTCGGGGTGGACACCGGGGAGCTGTTTTTT.

This clonotype was recorded at least ten times. The V gene is TRBV12-3 or TRBV12-4, the J gene TRBJ1-1, with D possibly being TRBD1 (6 bases). The germline V and J ends were trimmed by 3 bases and 4 bases, with 9 bases remaining between them. This CDR3 region has 13 residues. The CDR3 loop reads CASSFDRTTEAFF. The CDR3 nucleotides are TGTGCCAGCAGTTTCGACAGGACCACTGAAGCTTTCTTT.

This clonotype has more than one count but fewer than ten. This CDR3 reads CASSSIGRRITEAFF. CDR3 sequence (DNA): TGTGCCAGCAGCTCTATAGGACGGAGAATCACTGAAGCTTTCTTT. This chain connects TRBV7-2 to TRBJ1-1; unclear D gene. Germline CDR1 SGHTA, CDR2 FQGNSA. V shed 4 bases and J shed 4 bases, with 16 bases lying between them. The CDR3 consists of 15 residues.

In this sample, this clonotype turned up a few times. The V call is TRBV29-1, the J call TRBJ2-7; D unclear. Germline V CDR1 and CDR2: SQVTM, ANQGSEA. The CDR3 runs 12 residues. V lost 6 bases, J lost 3 bases, and 12 bases lay in between. Here the CDR3 DNA reads TGCAGCGTAGAACCGGATCACTACGAGCAGTACTTC. Translation gives CSVEPDHYEQYF.

The chain uses TRBV5-5 and TRBJ1-1; 7 bases fit TRBD1. This CDR3 region has 15 residues. Germline V gives CDR1 SGHKS, CDR2 YYEKEE (reference sequence). J gave up 0 bases and V 6 bases, and 8 bases lay outside the gene matches. The CDR3, as DNA: TGTGCCAGCACCGGGACAGCGTTCATGAACACTGAAGCTTTCTTT. As protein: CASTGTAFMNTEAFF.

This clonotype was observed a handful of times. CDR3 in DNA: TGTGCCACCAGTGAGCCGAACTCTGGGGCCAACGTCCTGACTTTC. Its protein is CATSEPNSGANVLTF. V and J are TRBV24-1 and TRBJ2-6; D is undetermined. V was trimmed by 4 bases and J by 0 bases, leaving 6 bases between them. The CDR3 has 15 residues. In germline, CDR1 is KGHDR, CDR2 SFDVKD.

This clonotype came up many times. The chain uses TRBV7-8 and TRBJ2-3, with 12 nucleotides matching TRBD2. From germline, CDR1 is SGHVS and CDR2 FQNEAQ. The CDR3 sequence is 15 residues long. After removal of 2 bases from V and 3 bases from J, the junction contained 0 bases not matched to a gene. This CDR3 is CASSLTSGRTDTQYF. The CDR3 DNA sequence: TGTGCCAGCAGCTTAACTAGCGGGAGGACAGATACGCAGTATTTT.